This T cell receptor beta chain stems from a study of T cells after yellow fever vaccination (dated by TCRdb to the late 2010s). Regarding the research as a whole: The SMART-Seq v4 Ultra Low Input RNA kit was used to prepare libraries from fractions with low cell numbers. To follow T-cell clones before and after primary and booster YFV17D yellow fever vaccination, bulk TCR alpha and beta repertoires were sequenced over time. Blood samples were taken at several timepoints before and after primary and secondary immunization, and bulk PBMC replicates and cell subsets were isolated. Two healthy male donors made up the cohort, one aged 18 to 29 years and the other aged 30 to 40 years.

CDR1 KGHDR and CDR2 SFDVKD are derived from the germline V gene. The junction shows trimming of 3 bases on V and 1 base on J, plus 6 bases between the germline ends. From the cysteine up to the phenylalanine, the CDR3 has a length of 15 residues. The sequence is cut down to CDR3 DNA, 45 bases in frame from base 1. The sample's treatment or condition, from its label and the paper: live attenuated yellow fever vaccine strain. A standard Ficoll-Paque protocol was used to isolate PBMCs from peripheral blood. Dynabeads CD4 and CD8 positive selection kits were used to isolate CD4 and CD8 T-cell fractions. TriZol was used to extract RNA from bulk PBMCs, CD4 and CD8 fractions, and dextramer-positive and dextramer-negative fractions. Instrument on record: Illumina NovaSeq 6000. TCR cDNA was synthesized by 5'RACE template switching, which introduced a universal primer site and unique molecular identifiers. Priming for cDNA synthesis came from both the TCR alpha and TCR beta constant segments. Libraries were amplified in two PCR steps, with sample barcodes and sequencing adapters added in the second step. Sequencing of the libraries was done on either Illumina HiSeq 2500 (2x100 bp) or NovaSeq (2x150 bp). Regarding the original processing steps: Demultiplexing of reads and collapsing into UMI consensus sequences were performed with MIGEC, and V(D)J alignment was carried out with MiXCR. Clonotypes responding to the vaccine were identified with edgeR on replicate PBMC samples, with the criteria of FDR below 0.01 and a log2 fold change above 5 up to day 15. Each bulk clonotype received a CD4 or CD8 identity based on whether the sequenced CD4 or CD8 repertoire contained that clonotype at higher abundance. TCRdb took the public reads, trimmed them with fastp at Q25, ran MiXCR for clone calling and kept in-frame beta chains. Each CDR3 protein gets just one entry, which takes the most common genes and DNA from the rows behind it. For this entry, the V and J calls and clone size follow TCRdb and not the study's own pipeline. The sample has some 240,000 distinct CDR3 sequences on record, around 4.9% of them singletons. In total, the top ten clones hold around 3.3% of the sample.

This clonotype has just a few counts. Its antigen remains unidentified. Nothing much larger sits one base from this clone, and base qualities are not available. On the study overall, not on this receptor specifically: A small fraction of clonotypes appeared in both the CD4 and CD8 compartments, likely as a result of convergent recombination. The secondary T-cell response was weaker than the primary response but faster, peaking on day 5 instead of day 15. FACS-sorted repertoires could contain abundant contaminating clonotypes from the bulk population, so computational filtering was required. Because only a couple of donors were included in the study, the extent to which the findings can be generalized is limited. Most clones expanded after primary vaccination (approximately 97% of CD4 and roughly 90% of CD8) were re-detected after the booster, suggesting that broad memory maintenance occurred.

This sample comprised CD4+ T cells sorted from PBMCs, obtained on the day of the yellow fever booster vaccination. This sequence was found in a man aged 18 to 35 who received the YFV17D yellow fever vaccine. The sequence links TRBV24-1 to TRBJ2-6; the D call could be TRBD1 or TRBD2, with each sharing 5 bases. The CDR3 corresponds to CATSDGGSGANVLTF. The DNA is as follows: TGTGCCACCAGTGATGGGGGATCTGGGGCCAACGTCCTGACTTTC.